These 15 T cell receptor beta chains originate from one sample sequenced in a study of shared clonotypes between healthy human individuals (dated by TCRdb to about 2020). The library was obtained by the immunoSEQ multiplex PCR assay. TCRdb obtained this table from immuneACCESS and retained in-frame rearrangements with V and J assigned. These tables miss some clones; where compared with another copy, unresolved V genes account for less than half of the shortfall, and the remainder is unexplained. Within this sample are roughly 760,000 clones, with less than 85% of them counted one time only. The ten largest clones add up to 1.5% to 2% of the sample. The source material was memory CD4+ T cells sorted from blood. Sample cell subset or site, as interpreted from the label and publication: CD45RA-negative fraction. The source is a woman in her 30s in good health.

The chain is built from TRBV4-1 and TRBJ1-2, with 9 bases matching TRBD1. This CDR3 spans 14 amino acids. CDR1 and CDR2 from the germline V gene are MGHRA and YSYEKL. With 5 bases clipped from V and 6 bases from J, the junction kept 7 bases outside the gene matches. The CDR3 coding sequence is TGCGCCAGCAGCTGGCCCGGGACAGGGAATGGCTACACCTTC. The encoded protein is CASSWPGTGNGYTF.

V usage is TRBV11-2 and J usage is TRBJ2-2; weak D call: TRBD1 (6 bases). Germline values: CDR1 SGHAT, CDR2 FQNNGV. V lost 5 bases to trimming and J lost 4 bases, with 17 bases between them. The CDR3 length is 16 residues. CDR3 sequence reads: CASSPRAGAGTGELFF. As DNA, the CDR3 is TGTGCCAGCAGCCCCCGGGCAGGGGCGGGCACCGGGGAGCTGTTTTTT.

The rearrangement joins TRBV13 to TRBJ1-4; D may be TRBD1 (5 bases). The CDR3 is 14 residues long. The V end lost 5 bases, the J end lost 6 bases, and 13 bases lay between the germline ends. CDR1 and CDR2 (germline): PRHDT, FYEKMQ (reference sequence). The CDR3 is CASSLGLGHEKLFF. Written as DNA, the CDR3 is TGTGCCAGCAGCCTGGGACTGGGCCATGAAAAACTGTTTTTT. Based on the CDR3 plus reference TRBV13 and TRBJ1-4, the full variable domain is AAGVIQSPRHLIKEKRETATLKCYPIPRHDTVYWYQQGPGQDPQFLISFYEKMQSDKGSIPDRFSAQQFSDYHSELNMSSLELGDSALYFCASSLGLGHEKLFFGSGTQLSVL.

V and J are TRBV28 and TRBJ2-7; D not resolved. The CDR3 is 12 amino acids. Germline V gives CDR1 MDHEN, CDR2 SYDVKM. V lost 8 bases and J lost 2, with 10 bases in between. The CDR3 here is CASRAEPYEQYF. In DNA form, the CDR3 reads TGTGCCAGCCGGGCAGAGCCCTACGAGCAGTACTTC.

The chain is built from TRBV6-1 and TRBJ2-5, with D perhaps assigned TRBD1 or TRBD2 (5 bases each). The V end lost 5 bases, the J end lost 3 bases, and 10 bases lay between the germline ends. The CDR3 spans 13 residues. The germline V gene encodes CDR1 MNHNS and CDR2 SASEGT. The CDR3 loop is CASSSGPKETQYF. In DNA form, the CDR3 reads TGTGCCAGCAGTTCGGGGCCAAAAGAGACCCAGTACTTC.

This clone was counted a few times. The CDR3 region has the DNA TGTGCCAGCAGCCGGAGTATAGAAGGCAATCAGCCCCAGCATTTT. This translates into CASSRSIEGNQPQHF. The genes are TRBV6-1 and TRBJ1-5; no reliable D call. The V gene lost 6 bases and the J gene lost 2 bases, with 14 bases spanning the gap. Per the germline V gene, CDR1 is MNHNS and CDR2 is SASEGT. The CDR3 consists of 15 residues.

The gene calls are TRBV4-2 and TRBJ2-7, with 9 nucleotides matching TRBD1. Germline V gene sequence: CDR1 LGHNA, CDR2 YNFKEQ. The CDR3 has 15 residues. V was pared by 4 bases and J by 1 base, with 5 bases of the junction left unmatched. CDR3 nucleotides: TGTGCCAGCAGCCTAACAGGGGGCCGGTCCTACGAGCAGTACTTC. Translated: CASSLTGGRSYEQYF.

The chain combines TRBV25-1 with TRBJ1-2, with TRBD1 identical over 7 bases. CDR3 length equals 14 residues. Germline V lookup: CDR1 MGHDK, CDR2 SYGVNS. With 3 bases clipped from V and 2 bases from J, the junction kept 3 bases outside the gene matches. Here the CDR3 reads CASSDRQGNYGYTF. DNA of the CDR3: TGTGCCAGCAGTGACAGACAGGGCAACTATGGCTACACCTTC.

The chain employs TRBV7-2 and TRBJ1-1; 9 nucleotides agree with TRBD1. Per the germline V gene, CDR1 is SGHTA and CDR2 is FQGNSA. The V and J ends lost 6 bases and 6 bases, in that order; junction bases with no gene match: 20. The CDR3 is 18 amino acids. The CDR3 coding sequence is TGTGCCAGCAGTCGATATAACAGGGGGCGCGGGTACCTCCCTGAAGCTTTCTTT. Its translation is CASSRYNRGRGYLPEAFF.

This chain joins TRBV19 and TRBJ2-1; no definite D call. Trimming pared 3 bases from V and 0 bases from J, leaving 9 bases between. The CDR3 is made up of 15 amino acids. Germline lookup yields CDR1 LNHDA and CDR2 SQIVND (reference sequence). In DNA form, the CDR3 reads TGTGCCAGTAGTATGACGAGATACTCCTACAATGAGCAGTTCTTC. It yields the protein CASSMTRYSYNEQFF.

This clone occurred a few times. This chain joins TRBV6-6 and TRBJ2-2; 8 nucleotides align to TRBD2. The J segment lost 4 bases and the V segment lost 6 bases, leaving 10 bases of the junction unmatched. The germline gives CDR1 MNHNY, CDR2 SVGAGI (reference sequence). The CDR3 contains 16 residues. CDR3 DNA sequence: TGTGCCAGCAGGTTTAGCGGGATCTTAGGCACCGGGGAGCTGTTTTTT. As protein: CASRFSGILGTGELFF.

V usage is TRBV28 and J usage is TRBJ2-5, with 7 bases matching TRBD2. Judging by the DNA end, TRBJ2-7 fits better; the J call may be wrong. This CDR3 region has 15 residues. CDR1 and CDR2 (germline): MDHEN, SYDVKM. Here the CDR3 DNA reads TGTGCCAGCAGTCGGTTCCCTAGCGGAGACTACGAGCAGTACTTC. Translating gives CASSRFPSGDYEQYF.

This rearrangement joins TRBV18 to TRBJ1-2; TRBD1 agrees at 7 bases. In germline, CDR1 is KGHSH, CDR2 LQKENI. This CDR3 has 12 residues. V lost 6 bases, J lost 4 bases, and 2 bases stayed unmatched. In nucleotides, the CDR3 is TGTGCCAGCTCCGGACAGGCCTATGGCTACACCTTC. Its translation is CASSGQAYGYTF.

This clone was seen more than once but under ten times. This rearrangement joins TRBV7-8 to TRBJ1-4; a weak D match, TRBD1 (5 bases). The CDR3 has 13 residues. Germline V CDR1 and CDR2: SGHVS, FQNEAQ. V gave up 6 bases and J gave up 5 bases, with 10 bases separating them. Written as DNA, the CDR3 is TGTGCCAGCAGTCCGGGACCAAATGAAAAACTGTTTTTT. Translated, it gives CASSPGPNEKLFF.

V usage is TRBV18 and J usage is TRBJ1-3, with unresolved D. Trimming took off 3 bases at V and 0 bases at J, with 9 bases between the two ends. Germline lookup yields CDR1 KGHSH and CDR2 LQKENI. The CDR3 contains 15 residues. The DNA of the CDR3 is TGTGCCAGCTCACCGACTCCGAGCTCTGGAAACACCATATATTTT. This translates into CASSPTPSSGNTIYF.